The 5 T cell receptor beta chains below all came from one sample that was sequenced in a study of patients and donors after allogeneic stem cell transplantation. TCRdb processed the RT-PCR reads anew with MiXCR; each CDR3 protein has one entry. The sample records approximately 200,000 distinct CDR3 sequences, about 37% being singletons. The sample comprised blood, either unsorted or a sorted T cell fraction (not recorded which). The receptors derive from a human donor who was either an allogeneic HSCT recipient or a stem cell or donor lymphocyte infusion donor (not recorded which). It is not recorded whose cells these are; they may come from a transplant donor.

Many counts were recorded for this clonotype. V usage is TRBV7-9 and J usage is TRBJ1-4; D ambiguous. The V end lost 5 bases, the J end lost 5 bases, and 15 bases lay between the germline ends. The CDR3 has 15 amino acids. In germline, CDR1 is SEHNR, CDR2 FQNEAQ (reference sequence). The CDR3 is CASSPALEENEKLFF. CDR3 DNA: TGTGCCAGCAGCCCCGCCTTGGAGGAGAATGAAAAACTGTTTTTT.

This clonotype was seen more than once but under ten times. The chain uses TRBV12-3 or TRBV12-4 and TRBJ1-2; D remains ambiguous. This CDR3 contains 15 residues. Trimming left V 5 bases short and J 1 base short, with 14 bases between. The CDR3 sequence is CASSAIPGVNYGYTF. The CDR3 DNA reads TGTGCCAGCAGTGCGATACCGGGAGTTAACTATGGCTACACCTTC.

The genes are TRBV10-3 and TRBJ1-2; D is ambiguous. Deletions cut 7 bases from V and 1 base from J, with 16 bases between. Germline CDR1 reads ENHRY; CDR2 reads SYGVKD. The CDR3 is 15 amino acids. CDR3 nucleotide sequence: TGTGCCATCAAACCGGGAGACGGCTTTAACTATGGCTACACCTTC. Its protein is CAIKPGDGFNYGYTF.

This clonotype was observed a handful of times. This rearrangement joins TRBV20-1 to TRBJ1-1; 7 bases fit TRBD1. The V segment lost 2 bases and the J segment 3 bases; nucleotides outside the gene matches: 6. CDR1 is DFQATT, CDR2 SNEGSKA, per germline (reference sequence). This CDR3 is 14 amino acids long. CDR3 region: CSARRGRGHTEAFF. Written as DNA, the CDR3 is TGCAGTGCTAGAAGGGGAAGGGGGCACACTGAAGCTTTCTTT.

This clonotype was seen only a few times. This chain's CDR3 is CASSPRDRYGYTF. The CDR3 DNA reads TGTGCCAGCAGTCCCCGGGACCGCTATGGCTACACCTTC. This chain joins TRBV28 and TRBJ1-2; a weak D match, TRBD1 (5 bases). Germline V gene lookup returns CDR1 MDHEN and CDR2 SYDVKM. The V and J ends lost 5 bases and 4 bases respectively, with 11 bases between them. The CDR3 covers 13 residues.